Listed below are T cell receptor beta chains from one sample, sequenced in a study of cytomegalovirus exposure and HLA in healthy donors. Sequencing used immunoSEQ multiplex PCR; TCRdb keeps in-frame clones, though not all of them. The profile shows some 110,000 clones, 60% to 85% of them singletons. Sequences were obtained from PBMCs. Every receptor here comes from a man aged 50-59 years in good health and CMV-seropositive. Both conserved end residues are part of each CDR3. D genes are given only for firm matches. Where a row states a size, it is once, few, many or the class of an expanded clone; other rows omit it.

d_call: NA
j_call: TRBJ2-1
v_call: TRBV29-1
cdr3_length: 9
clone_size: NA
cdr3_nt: TGCATCCTCCCCGGAGAAAAGTTCTTC
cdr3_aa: CILPGEKFF

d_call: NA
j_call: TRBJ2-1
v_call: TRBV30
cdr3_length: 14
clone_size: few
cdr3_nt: TGTGCCTGGAGTGACAGGAGCTCCTACAATGAGCAGTTCTTC
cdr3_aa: CAWSDRSSYNEQFF

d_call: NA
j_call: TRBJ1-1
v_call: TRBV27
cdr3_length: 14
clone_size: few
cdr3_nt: TGTGCCAGCAGTTTATCTCAGTTTTTCACTGAAGCTTTCTTT
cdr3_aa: CASSLSQFFTEAFF

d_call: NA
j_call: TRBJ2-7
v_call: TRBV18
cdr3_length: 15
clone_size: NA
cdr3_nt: TGTGCCAGCTCACCAATTGGGACTGGATCCTACGAGCAGTACTTC
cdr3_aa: CASSPIGTGSYEQYF

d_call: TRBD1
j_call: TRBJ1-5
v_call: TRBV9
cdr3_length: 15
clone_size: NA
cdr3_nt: TGTGCCAGCACCCTCACAGGGGCAAGCAATCAGCCCCAGCATTTT
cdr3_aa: CASTLTGASNQPQHF

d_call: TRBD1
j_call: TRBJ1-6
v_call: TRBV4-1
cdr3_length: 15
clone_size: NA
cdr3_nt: TGCGCCAGCAGAGGACAGGGGTACTATAATTCACCCCTCCACTTT
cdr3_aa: CASRGQGYYNSPLHF

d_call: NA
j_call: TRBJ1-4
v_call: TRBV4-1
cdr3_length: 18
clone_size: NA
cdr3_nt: TGCGCCAGCAGCCAAGATCGGGAGGGGACGGCGGCTAATGAAAAACTGTTTTTT
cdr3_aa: CASSQDREGTAANEKLFF

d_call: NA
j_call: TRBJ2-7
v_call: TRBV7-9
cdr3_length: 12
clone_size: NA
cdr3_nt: TGTACCAGCAAGCTAGAAGCCTACGAGCAGTACTTC
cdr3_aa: CTSKLEAYEQYF

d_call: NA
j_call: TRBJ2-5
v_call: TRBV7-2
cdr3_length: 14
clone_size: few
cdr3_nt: TGTGCCAGCAGCTTACAGGGGTCCGGGGAGACCCAGTACTTC
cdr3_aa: CASSLQGSGETQYF

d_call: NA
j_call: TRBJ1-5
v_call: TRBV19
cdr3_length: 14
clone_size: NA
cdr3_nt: TGTGCCAGTAGTGGGGCAGGGCGACACCAGCCCCAGCATTTT
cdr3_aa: CASSGAGRHQPQHF

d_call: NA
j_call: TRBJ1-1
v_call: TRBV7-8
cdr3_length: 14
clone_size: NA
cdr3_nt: TGTGCCAGCAGCCGGGGTATAGCGAACACTGAAGCTTTCTTT
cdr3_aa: CASSRGIANTEAFF

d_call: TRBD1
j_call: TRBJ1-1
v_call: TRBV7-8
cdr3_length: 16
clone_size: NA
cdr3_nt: TGTGCCAGCAGCAGCTACAGGGGAATTCGTGACACTGAAGCTTTCTTT
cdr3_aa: CASSSYRGIRDTEAFF

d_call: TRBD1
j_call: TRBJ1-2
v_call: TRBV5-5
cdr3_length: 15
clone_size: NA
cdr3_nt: TGTGCCAGCAGCTCACTCGGACAGGGGGCCAATGGCTACACCTTC
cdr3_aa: CASSSLGQGANGYTF

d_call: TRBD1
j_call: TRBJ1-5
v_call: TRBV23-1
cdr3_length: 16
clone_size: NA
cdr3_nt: TGCGCCAGCAGCCCAAGGACAGGGGGTCGCAATCAGCCCCAGCATTTT
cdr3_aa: CASSPRTGGRNQPQHF

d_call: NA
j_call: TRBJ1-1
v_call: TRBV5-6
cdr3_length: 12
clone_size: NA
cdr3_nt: TGTGCCAGCACTATTTCGAACACTGAAGCTTTCTTT
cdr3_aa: CASTISNTEAFF

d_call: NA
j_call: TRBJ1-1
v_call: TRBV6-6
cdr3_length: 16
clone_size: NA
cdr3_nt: TGTGCCAGCACCCCGATCCAGACAGCGGGGGACACTGAAGCTTTCTTT
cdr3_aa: CASTPIQTAGDTEAFF

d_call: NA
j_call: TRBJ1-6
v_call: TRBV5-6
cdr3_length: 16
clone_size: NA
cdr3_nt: TGTGCCAGCAGCTCACCGCGCGGACACTTGGGATCACCCCTCCGCTTT
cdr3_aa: CASSSPRGHLGSPLRF

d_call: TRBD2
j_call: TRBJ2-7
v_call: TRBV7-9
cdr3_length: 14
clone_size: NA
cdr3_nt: TGTGCCAGCAGCGGCGGGGGGGCCCCCTACGAGCAGTACTTC
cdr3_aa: CASSGGGAPYEQYF

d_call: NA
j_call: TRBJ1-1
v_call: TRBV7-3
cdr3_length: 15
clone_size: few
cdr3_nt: TGTGCCAGCAGCTTATACGGGGGGCCGAACACTGAAGCTTTCTTT
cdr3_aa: CASSLYGGPNTEAFF

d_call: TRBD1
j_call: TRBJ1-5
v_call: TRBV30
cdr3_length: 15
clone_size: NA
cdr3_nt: TGTGCCTGGACGGAGACAGGGTTAGGCAATCAGCCCCAGCATTTT
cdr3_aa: CAWTETGLGNQPQHF

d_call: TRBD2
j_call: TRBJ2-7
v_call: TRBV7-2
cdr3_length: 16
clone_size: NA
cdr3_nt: TGTGCCAGCAGCTCCCGGGGGTCCGCCGGGGGGTACGAGCAGTACTTC
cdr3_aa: CASSSRGSAGGYEQYF

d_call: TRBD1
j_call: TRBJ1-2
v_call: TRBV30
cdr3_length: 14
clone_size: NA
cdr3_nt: TGTGCCTGGAGTAGACAGGGGTTCGACTATGGCTACACCTTC
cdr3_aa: CAWSRQGFDYGYTF

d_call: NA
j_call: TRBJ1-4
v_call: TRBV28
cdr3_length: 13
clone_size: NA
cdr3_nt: TGTGCCAGCCGCAGGGAATCTAATGAAAAACTGTTTTTT
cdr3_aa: CASRRESNEKLFF

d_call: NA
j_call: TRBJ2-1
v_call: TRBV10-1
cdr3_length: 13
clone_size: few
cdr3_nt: TGCGCCAGCAGGGGCGACCTGACAAAGGAGCAGTTCTTC
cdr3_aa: CASRGDLTKEQFF

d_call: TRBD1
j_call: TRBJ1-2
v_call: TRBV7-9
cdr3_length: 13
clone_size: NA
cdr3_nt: TGTGCCAGCAGCCGGGACAGGGACTATGGCTACACCTTC
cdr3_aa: CASSRDRDYGYTF

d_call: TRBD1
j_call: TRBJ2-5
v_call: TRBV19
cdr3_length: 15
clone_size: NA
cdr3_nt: TGTGCCAGTAGTTTAGGGTCGAGGGGGCATGAGACCCAGTACTTC
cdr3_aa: CASSLGSRGHETQYF

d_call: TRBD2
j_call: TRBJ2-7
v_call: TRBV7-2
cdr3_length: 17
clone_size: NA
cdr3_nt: TGTGCCAGCAGCTTAGCACCAGCGGGGGGGTACTCCTACGAGCAGTACTTC
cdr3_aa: CASSLAPAGGYSYEQYF

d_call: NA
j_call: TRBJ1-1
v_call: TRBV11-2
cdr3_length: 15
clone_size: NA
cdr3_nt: TGTGCCAGCAGCCATAGTCAGGGCGCGGGGGCTGAAGCTTTCTTT
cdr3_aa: CASSHSQGAGAEAFF

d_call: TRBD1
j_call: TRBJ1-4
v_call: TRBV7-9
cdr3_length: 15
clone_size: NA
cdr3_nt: TGTGCCAGCAGCACAAGGACAGGGACTAATGAAAAACTGTTTTTT
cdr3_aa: CASSTRTGTNEKLFF